The 26 T cell receptor beta chains in this list originate from one sample, sequenced in a study of CD8+CD57+ T cells in acquired aplastic anemia. It was patients with CD8+CD57+ cell expansion by flow cytometry who were chosen for sequencing. Both TCR beta VDJ combination and CDR3 sequence profiling were carried out. Genomic DNA was the template for this profiling. TCRdb fed the reads into MiXCR, producing one record per CDR3 protein. The sample comprises hundreds of thousands of distinct CDR3 sequences, 45% to 50% of which are singletons, and 6.5% to 8% rests with the top ten. The sequenced sample consisted of sorted CD4+, CD8+, or CD8+CD57+ T cells (not recorded which) from PBMCs. The origin of the receptors is a human donor with aplastic anemia.

This clonotype was recorded many times. The chain is built from TRBV7-9 and TRBJ2-1; TRBD2 matches 9 bases. Germline V CDR1 and CDR2: SEHNR, FQNEAQ (reference sequence). Trimming removed 3 bases from V and 7 bases from J; junction bases left unmatched: 7. The CDR3 sequence is 15 residues long. The CDR3 coding sequence is TGTGCCAGCAGCTTGGGCGGGAGGGCCAAAAATGAGCAGTTCTTC. Translating it yields CASSLGGRAKNEQFF.

The chain joins TRBV7-9 to TRBJ2-7, with 10 bases lining up with TRBD2. J was trimmed by 2 bases and V by 3 bases; bases with no gene match: 4. CDR1 and CDR2 (germline): SEHNR, FQNEAQ (reference sequence). CDR3 length: 15 residues. CDR3: CASSFTSGTAYEQYF. The CDR3, as DNA: TGTGCCAGCAGCTTTACTAGCGGGACTGCCTACGAGCAGTACTTC.

This clonotype was picked up many times. The chain has TRBV7-8 and TRBJ2-7; tentative D call: TRBD2 (6 bases). From germline, CDR1 is SGHVS and CDR2 FQNEAQ. The CDR3 consists of 14 residues. The V gene lost 5 bases and the J gene lost 2 bases, with 13 bases spanning the gap. The chain's CDR3 is CASSEPGGTYEQYF. In nucleotides, the CDR3 is TGTGCCAGCAGCGAACCCGGCGGGACCTACGAGCAGTACTTC.

CDR3 DNA: TGCGCCAGCAGTGATGGCGGGGACAGGGGGCACGAGCAGTACTTC. Its translation: CASSDGGDRGHEQYF. This chain joins TRBV10-1 and TRBJ2-7; 12 bases align to TRBD1. The CDR3 spans 15 residues. Trimming took 3 bases from V and 5 from J; bases not matched to a gene: 5. Germline CDR1 is WNHNN and CDR2 is SYGVQD (reference sequence).

The gene calls are TRBV29-1 and TRBJ2-7; tentative D call: TRBD1 (5 bases). Trimming removed 5 bases at V and 0 bases at J, with 11 bases between. The CDR3 loop spans 13 amino acids. The V gene's germline CDR1 is SQVTM and CDR2 ANQGSEA. CDR3 nucleotides: TGCAGCGTTCCGCCCGACAGCTCCTACGAGCAGTACTTC. It yields the protein CSVPPDSSYEQYF.

This clonotype occurred many times. The chain carries TRBV7-8 and TRBJ1-4; maybe TRBD1 (5 bases). This CDR3 has 15 amino acids. The germline V and J ends were trimmed by 0 bases and 5 bases, with 10 bases remaining between them. Germline values: CDR1 SGHVS, CDR2 FQNEAQ. DNA of the CDR3: TGTGCCAGCAGCTTAGCCCGGGGCGAAAATGAAAAACTGTTTTTT. This encodes CASSLARGENEKLFF.

The chain is built from TRBV7-6 and TRBJ2-1; the D gene is possibly TRBD2 (5 bases). Trimming removed 5 bases at V and 7 bases at J, with 15 bases between. In germline, CDR1 is SGHVS, CDR2 FNYEAQ. The CDR3 covers 14 residues. For the CDR3, the DNA is TGTGCCAGCAGCCGAGACGGGGTATGGAATGAGCAGTTCTTC. Translating gives CASSRDGVWNEQFF.

The chain employs TRBV7-2 and TRBJ1-1; TRBD1 matches 7 bases. This CDR3 region has 14 residues. CDR1 and CDR2 from the germline V gene are SGHTA and FQGNSA. With 1 base clipped from V and 4 bases from J, the junction kept 3 bases outside the gene matches. This CDR3 reads CASSLVGTVTEAFF. The CDR3 DNA is TGTGCCAGCAGCTTAGTAGGGACAGTCACTGAAGCTTTCTTT.

This clonotype came up many times. The chain joins TRBV7-9 to TRBJ2-1; D is tentatively TRBD1 or TRBD2 (6 bases each). CDR1 and CDR2 (germline): SEHNR, FQNEAQ (reference sequence). The CDR3 runs 14 residues. V was trimmed by 5 bases and J by 5 bases, leaving 13 bases between them. CDR3 sequence reads: CASSGGQADNEQFF. The CDR3 nucleotides read TGTGCCAGCAGCGGGGGGCAGGCCGACAATGAGCAGTTCTTC. The full variable domain, completed using reference TRBV7-9 and TRBJ2-1, is DTGVSQNPRHKITKRGQNVTFRCDPISEHNRLYWYRQTLGQGPEFLTYFQNEAQLEKSRLLSDRFSAERPKGSFSTLEIQRTEQGDSAMYLCASSGGQADNEQFFGPGTRLTVL.

This clonotype was counted many times. The chain combines TRBV13 with TRBJ2-1; TRBD2 might be the D (5 bases). The CDR3 has 14 residues. V shed 0 bases and J shed 5 bases, with 8 bases lying between them. CDR1 is PRHDT and CDR2 is FYEKMQ in the germline V gene (reference sequence). The CDR3 region is CASSLGGRDNEQFF. The CDR3 bases are TGTGCCAGCAGCTTAGGCGGGCGGGACAATGAGCAGTTCTTC.

The sample holds a few counts of this clonotype. This could be a read error, since a much larger clone is one nucleotide away. This chain connects TRBV15 to TRBJ2-7; maybe TRBD1 (6 bases). V was shortened by 5 bases and J by 0 bases, with 17 bases between the two germline ends. CDR1 is LNHNV, CDR2 YYDKDF, per germline (reference sequence). This CDR3 is built from 16 residues. CDR3: CATSASGTRSSYEQYF. As DNA, the CDR3 is TGTGCCACCAGCGCCTCCGGGACAAGGAGCTCCTACGAGCAGTACTTC.

This clonotype occurred many times. This chain uses TRBV30 with TRBJ1-1; D ambiguous. V was trimmed by 0 bases and J by 4 bases, leaving 9 bases between them. Germline values: CDR1 GTSNPN, CDR2 SVGIG (reference sequence). The CDR3 length is 13 residues. As DNA, the CDR3 is TGTGCCTGGAGTGTGACATCTCGCACTGAAGCTTTCTTT. Protein: CAWSVTSRTEAFF.

The J gene is TRBJ2-5, the V gene TRBV30; unclear D gene. Germline CDR1 is GTSNPN and CDR2 is SVGIG (reference sequence). This CDR3 has 12 amino acids. Trimming pared 5 bases from V and 5 bases from J, leaving 12 bases between. The CDR3 sequence: CAWRTSWETQYF. CDR3 bases: TGTGCCTGGCGGACGAGTTGGGAGACCCAGTACTTC.

This clonotype occurred many times. CDR3 nucleotides: TGTGCCAGTAAAGACAGGCCACTCGGGAGGGATCAGCCCCAGCATTTT. Translation: CASKDRPLGRDQPQHF. The rearrangement joins TRBV19 to TRBJ1-5; D possibly corresponds to TRBD1 (6 bases). Germline V gene lookup returns CDR1 LNHDA and CDR2 SQIVND (reference sequence). The CDR3 covers 16 residues. Trimming took 7 bases from V and 5 from J, leaving 21 bases between them.

The chain links TRBV7-3 to TRBJ1-1, with D unclear. CDR3 length equals 13 residues. CDR1 is SGHTA, CDR2 FQGTGA, per germline. Between the trimmed V and J ends, which lost 4 bases and 11 bases, there was a span of 17 bases. The CDR3 DNA sequence: TGTGCCAGCAGCTCGAGTGCCCCGGAGGGCGCTTTCTTT. Translated, it gives CASSSSAPEGAFF.

In the case of this clonotype: The junction departs from germline at one end; a sequencing error may be responsible. The V and J genes are TRBV4-1 and TRBJ2-1; no clear D gene. Germline V gene lookup returns CDR1 MGHRA and CDR2 YSYEKL. The length of the CDR3 is 13 residues. Here the CDR3 reads CASSHPWSNEQLF. In DNA, the CDR3 is TGCGCCAGCAGCCATCCCTGGAGTAATGAGCAGCTCTTC.

This clonotype was observed a few times. The chain is built from TRBV10-3 and TRBJ2-1, with 7 nucleotides matching TRBD1. The germline V gene encodes CDR1 ENHRY and CDR2 SYGVKD. Losses at the gene ends were 0 bases for V and 4 bases for J; bases not matched to a gene: 0. This CDR3 contains 14 residues. CDR3 residues: CAISESGQYNEQFF. In DNA form, the CDR3 reads TGTGCCATCAGTGAGTCGGGACAGTACAATGAGCAGTTCTTC.

This rearrangement joins TRBV29-1 to TRBJ2-3, with D uncertain. The germline gives CDR1 SQVTM, CDR2 ANQGSEA. CDR3 size: 14 residues. Trimming removed 4 bases at V and 0 bases at J, with 11 bases between. The CDR3 DNA reads as TGCAGCGTTGTCACATCTACTAGCACAGATACGCAGTATTTT. As protein: CSVVTSTSTDTQYF.

This clonotype was seen repeatedly, ten times or more. J is TRBJ2-5 and V is TRBV10-3; unclear D gene. Trimming took off 0 bases at V and 2 bases at J, with 10 bases between the two ends. Germline lookup yields CDR1 ENHRY and CDR2 SYGVKD. The length of the CDR3 is 15 residues. CDR3 residues: CAISESGGLQETQYF. For the CDR3, the DNA is TGTGCCATCAGTGAGTCTGGCGGCCTACAAGAGACCCAGTACTTC.

This clonotype came up a few times. A much larger clone differs from this one at a single base, so this may be a read error. Lacking the conserved final phenylalanine or tryptophan, this CDR3 likely reflects a read error. The chain combines TRBV19 with TRBJ1-2; tentatively, D is TRBD1 (6 bases). Trimming took off 6 bases at V and 0 bases at J, with 14 bases between the two ends. The CDR3 loop spans 15 amino acids. Germline assignment: CDR1 LNHDA and CDR2 SQIVND (reference sequence). The CDR3: CASSRTGLSNYGYTS. CDR3 nucleotide sequence: TGTGCCAGTAGCAGAACAGGGTTGTCTAACTATGGCTACACCTCC.

The V call is TRBV15, the J call TRBJ1-3; unclear D gene. Germline-derived CDR1 and CDR2 are LNHNV and YYDKDF (reference sequence). This CDR3 has 15 amino acids. The V and J ends lost 0 bases and 0 bases respectively, with 6 bases between them. CDR3 DNA sequence: TGTGCCACCAGCAGAGATCACAGCTCTGGAAACACCATATATTTT. As protein: CATSRDHSSGNTIYF.

Notes on this clonotype: This may be a read error: a much more frequent sequence differs by one nucleotide. The chain carries TRBV20-1 and TRBJ2-7; a possible D gene is TRBD1 (5 bases). There are 13 residues in the CDR3. V lost 5 bases and J 3 bases, leaving 14 bases between the germline ends. Germline-derived CDR1 and CDR2 are DFQATT and SNEGSKA (reference sequence). CDR3 coding DNA: TGCAGTGCTTACAGGATAGGGGTCTACGAGCAGTACTTC. Protein: CSAYRIGVYEQYF.

This rearrangement joins TRBV7-2 to TRBJ1-2; D ambiguous. V shed 3 bases and J shed 6 bases, with 17 bases lying between them. From germline, CDR1 is SGHTA and CDR2 FQGNSA. This CDR3 has 15 amino acids. The CDR3 reads CASSLTLEGVHGYTF. As DNA, the CDR3 is TGTGCCAGCAGCTTGACACTAGAAGGCGTGCATGGCTACACCTTC.

This chain connects TRBV28 to TRBJ2-7, with no clear D. Trimming took 6 bases from V and 4 from J, leaving 10 bases between them. The CDR3 sequence is 12 residues long. Germline V gene sequence: CDR1 MDHEN, CDR2 SYDVKM. The CDR3 DNA sequence: TGTGCCAGCAGCAAAGAAGGGTACGAGCAGTACTTC. Translation: CASSKEGYEQYF.

V and J are TRBV6-9 and TRBJ2-7; TRBD2 agrees at 8 bases. Germline loops: CDR1 MNHGY, CDR2 SVAAGI. CDR3 size: 14 residues. After removal of 5 bases from V and 3 bases from J, the junction contained 6 bases not matched to a gene. CDR3 protein: CASSEERGSYEQYF. CDR3 in DNA: TGTGCCAGCAGTGAAGAGCGGGGGAGCTACGAGCAGTACTTC.

Worth noting for this clonotype: The CDR3 ends on some other residue instead of the conserved phenylalanine or tryptophan, so this is likely a read error. The DNA is left out, because the CDR3 cannot be placed on it with certainty; the CDR3 is given as TCRdb lists it. V is TRBV10-2 and J is TRBJ2-5; TRBD1 is the table's D call and was not checked against the DNA. The CDR3 length is 17 residues, termini included. Germline V gives CDR1 WSHSY, CDR2 SAAADI. The chain's CDR3 is CASSLDRDGYYGYTFGS.